The T cell receptor beta chain under discussion was sequenced for a study of shared clonotypes between healthy human individuals. Trimming shortened V by 1 base and J by 5 bases, and 13 bases separated the two germline ends. This CDR3 contains 15 residues. Germline V gene data show CDR1 as SGHNT and CDR2 as YYREEE (reference sequence). All participating donors were Caucasian adults from Nashville, Tennessee. TCRdb's table, derived via immunoSEQ multiplex PCR, lists solely in-frame clones and lacks some. The sample records roughly 1.5 million clones, nearly 99% being singletons. The chain is built from TRBV5-4 and TRBJ2-1; TRBD2 is a possible D gene (5 bases). Sequenced material: naive CD4+ T cells sorted from blood. This sample's subset: CD45RA+ positively selected. The receptor comes from a young man in good health. This CDR3 reads CASSLISGANNEQFF. CDR3 nucleotide sequence: TGTGCCAGCAGCTTGATCAGCGGAGCTAACAATGAGCAGTTCTTC. The entire variable domain, with the rest obtained from reference TRBV5-4 and TRBJ2-1, is as follows: ETGVTQSPTHLIKTRGQQVTLRCSSQSGHNTVSWYQQALGQGPQFIFQYYREEENGRGNFPPRFSGLQFPNYSSELNVNALELDDSALYLCASSLISGANNEQFFGPGTRLTVL.